The entry below gives a single TCR beta chain sequence along with its context. A read error may explain this, as a much larger clone is one base away. A modified ARM-PCR protocol with three rounds of nested PCR amplified TCRbeta. In TCRdb, the multiplex PCR reads were re-called with MiXCR into one record per CDR3 protein. The sample lists more than 85,000 distinct CDR3 sequences, roughly 80% occurring once. The record originates from a study of tumor and adjacent non-tumor tissue in lung cancer. No cell sorting was done before RNA was extracted from the tissue. This CDR3 is 13 amino acids long. The gene calls are TRBV12-3 or TRBV12-4 and TRBJ2-1; D not resolved. The receptor was isolated from a woman in her sixties or seventies with non-small cell lung cancer. Sequencing was carried out using lung tumor tissue. This CDR3 is CASSEWGANVQFF. CDR3 bases: TGTGCCAGCAGCGAATGGGGTGCTAATGTGCAGTTCTTC.